This T cell receptor (beta chain) emerged from a study of blood T cell repertoires in COVID-19. Study context: Sites across the United States, Italy and Spain contributed samples from acute and convalescent COVID-19. PBMCs, B-cell-depleted T cells, or T cells were the source of the cDNA or gDNA that made up the material.

The V and J ends lost 1 base and 7 bases, in that order; junction bases with no gene match: 1. Germline V CDR1 and CDR2: DFQATT, SNEGSKA (reference sequence). CDR3 size: 11 residues. Original handling: Nucleated cell number was recorded as an estimate derived from reference gene primer amplification. Assay: immunoSEQ multiplex PCR; the TCRdb copy retains only in-frame clones and omits some. Clone size and the V and J calls come from that table; the DNA yielded D and trimming. Of about 130,000 clones in the sample, about 80% were seen once. The clonotype comes from a woman aged 45 to 65 with acute or convalescent COVID-19. Material for sequencing was peripheral blood. The rearrangement uses TRBV20-1 and TRBJ2-7; the match to TRBD1 covers 7 bases. In DNA form, the CDR3 reads TGCAGTGCTAGAGGGGGACAGGAGCAGTACTTC. It yields the protein CSARGGQEQYF.